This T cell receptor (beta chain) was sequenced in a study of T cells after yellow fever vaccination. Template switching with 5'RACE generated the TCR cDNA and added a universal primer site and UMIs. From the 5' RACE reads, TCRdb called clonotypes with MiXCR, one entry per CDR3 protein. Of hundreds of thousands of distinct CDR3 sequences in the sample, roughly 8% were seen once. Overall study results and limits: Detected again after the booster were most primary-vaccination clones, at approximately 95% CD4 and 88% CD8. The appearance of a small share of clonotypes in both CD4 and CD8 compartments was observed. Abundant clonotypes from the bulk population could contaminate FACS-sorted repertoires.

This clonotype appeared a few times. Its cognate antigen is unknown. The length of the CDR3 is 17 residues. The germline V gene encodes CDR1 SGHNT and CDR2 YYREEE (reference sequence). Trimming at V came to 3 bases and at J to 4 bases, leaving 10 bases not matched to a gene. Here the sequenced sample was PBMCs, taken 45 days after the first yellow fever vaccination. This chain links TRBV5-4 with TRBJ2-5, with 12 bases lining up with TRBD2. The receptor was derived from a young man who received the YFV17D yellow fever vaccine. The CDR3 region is CASSSPGLAGFGETQYF. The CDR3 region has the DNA TGTGCCAGCAGCTCCCCCGGACTAGCGGGGTTTGGAGAGACCCAGTACTTC. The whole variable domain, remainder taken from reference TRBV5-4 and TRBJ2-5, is ETGVTQSPTHLIKTRGQQVTLRCSSQSGHNTVSWYQQALGQGPQFIFQYYREEENGRGNFPPRFSGLQFPNYSSELNVNALELDDSALYLCASSSPGLAGFGETQYFGPGTRLLVL.